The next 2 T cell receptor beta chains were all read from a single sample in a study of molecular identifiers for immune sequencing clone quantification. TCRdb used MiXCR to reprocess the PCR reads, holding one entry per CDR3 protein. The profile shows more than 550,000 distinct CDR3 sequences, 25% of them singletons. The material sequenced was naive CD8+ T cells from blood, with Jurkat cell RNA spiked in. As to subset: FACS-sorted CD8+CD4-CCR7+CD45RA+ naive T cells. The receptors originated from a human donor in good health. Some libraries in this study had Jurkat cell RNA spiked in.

The CDR3 DNA follows: TGTGCCAGCAGCCAAGAGATTGTTCCACTCACAGATACGCAGTATTTT. Translation gives CASSQEIVPLTDTQYF. The chain couples TRBV14 to TRBJ2-3; no clear D. CDR1 and CDR2 from the germline V gene are SGHDN and FVKESK. The CDR3 is made up of 16 amino acids. Trimming removed 0 bases at V and 2 bases at J, with 12 bases between.

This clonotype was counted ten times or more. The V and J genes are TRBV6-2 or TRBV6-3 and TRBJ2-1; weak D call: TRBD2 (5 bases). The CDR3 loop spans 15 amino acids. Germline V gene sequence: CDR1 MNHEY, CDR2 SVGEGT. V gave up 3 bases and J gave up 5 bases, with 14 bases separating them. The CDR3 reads CASSYWSGSNNEQFF. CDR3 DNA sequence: TGTGCCAGCAGTTATTGGTCGGGAAGTAACAATGAGCAGTTCTTC.